This TCR beta chain was found in a study of T cells in Graves' hyperthyroidism and ophthalmopathy. Overall study findings and caveats: Appearing also in blood were most of the thyroid clonotypes expanded above 0.001.

As to this clonotype: Its antigen is still unknown.

RNA transcripts were the template for amplifying TCR beta CDR3 regions. In the first-round RT-PCR of the TCR CDR3, the HTBI primer set was used. MiXCR, applied by TCRdb to the multiplex PCR reads, yields one record per CDR3 protein. The top ten clones hold 7% to 7.5% of a sample with hundreds of thousands of distinct CDR3 sequences, 45% of them seen once. CDR1 is SEHNR, CDR2 FQNEAQ, per germline (reference sequence). The junction had 8 bases not matched to a gene; V was cut back by 6 bases and J by 5 bases. The CDR3 contains 15 residues. The rearrangement links TRBV7-9 to TRBJ2-5; 11 bases align to TRBD2. This clonotype was obtained from an adult man with Graves' disease, either hyperthyroidism or ophthalmopathy (not recorded which). The sequencing input was peripheral blood or thyroid tissue (not recorded which). This CDR3 reads CASRKLAGVVETQYF. The CDR3 DNA reads TGTGCCAGCAGGAAACTAGCGGGAGTCGTGGAGACCCAGTACTTC.